The 18 T cell receptor beta chains reported below all come from one sample, sequenced in a study of cytomegalovirus exposure and HLA in healthy donors. Vbeta (60) and Jbeta (13) primers were used in the PCR. The repertoire was sequenced with immunoSEQ multiplex PCR; TCRdb's copy has only in-frame clones and lacks some. The top ten clones hold about 0.23% of a sample with 150,000 to 200,000 clones, roughly 87% of them seen once. Specimen: PBMCs. These receptors were obtained from a girl younger than two in good health and CMV-seronegative.

The chain couples TRBV4-3 to TRBJ2-1, with 14 bases aligning to TRBD2. In germline, CDR1 is LGHNA, CDR2 YSLEER. The CDR3 contains 17 residues. Unmatched junction bases numbered 9, after V lost 1 base and J lost 10 bases. CDR3 amino acids: CASSQVGGLAGGREQFF. The CDR3 DNA reads as TGCGCCAGCAGCCAAGTAGGTGGACTAGCGGGAGGAAGGGAGCAGTTCTTC.

The CDR3 nucleotides are TGCGCCAGCAGCCAACTTTTCGGGGGGGGATCCGGGGAGCTGTTTTTT. Its translation: CASSQLFGGGSGELFF. The chain carries TRBV4-1 and TRBJ2-2; TRBD2 agrees at 8 bases. This CDR3 is built from 16 residues. Trimming cost V 2 bases and J 6 bases; bases outside gene matches: 8. Looked up from germline, CDR1 is MGHRA and CDR2 is YSYEKL.

The chain employs TRBV5-1 and TRBJ1-1, with unresolved D. V dropped 4 bases and J dropped 2 bases, with 27 bases sitting between them. The CDR3 spans 19 residues. CDR1 and CDR2 (germline): SGHRS, YFSETQ. As DNA, the CDR3 is TGCGCCAGCAGCCCAAGCGGGAGGCCGGGAAGGGCCGCTAACACTGAAGCTTTCTTT. As protein: CASSPSGRPGRAANTEAFF.

The chain is built from TRBV6-5 and TRBJ2-2; 8 bases match TRBD2. From germline, CDR1 is MNHEY and CDR2 SVGAGI. Losses at the gene ends were 7 bases for V and 4 bases for J; bases not matched to a gene: 5. The CDR3 sequence is 14 residues long. CDR3 residues: CASTPGRATGELFF. Here the CDR3 DNA reads TGTGCCAGCACCCCCGGGAGGGCCACCGGGGAGCTGTTTTTT.

The sample holds a few counts of this clone. The genes are TRBV19 and TRBJ2-7; 11 bases are a match to TRBD1. CDR1 and CDR2 (germline): LNHDA, SQIVND (reference sequence). This CDR3 has 14 residues. J was trimmed by 5 bases and V by 6 bases; bases with no gene match: 6. CDR3 loop: CASRRGQGADEQYF. CDR3 coding DNA: TGTGCCAGTAGGAGAGGACAGGGGGCCGACGAGCAGTACTTC.

This rearrangement joins TRBV6-1 to TRBJ1-1; a weak D match, TRBD1 (6 bases). The CDR3 is 14 amino acids. Trimming shortened V by 2 bases and J by 8 bases, and 15 bases separated the two germline ends. Germline CDR1 is MNHNS and CDR2 is SASEGT. This CDR3 is CASSETHAGEEAFF. CDR3 coding DNA: TGTGCCAGCAGTGAAACCCACGCAGGGGAAGAAGCTTTCTTT.

The chain uses TRBV30 and TRBJ2-1, with 16 bases aligning to TRBD2. Germline assignment: CDR1 GTSNPN and CDR2 SVGIG (reference sequence). After removal of 0 bases from V and 5 bases from J, the junction contained 13 bases not matched to a gene. CDR3 size: 20 residues. DNA for the CDR3: TGTGCCTGGAGTGTAAGGCGGGGACTAGCGGGGGGGATAATCCACAATGAGCAGTTCTTC. The encoded protein is CAWSVRRGLAGGIIHNEQFF.

The chain has TRBV7-6 and TRBJ2-5; 8 nucleotides align to TRBD2. With the DNA end fitting TRBJ2-7 better, the J assignment may be wrong. Germline V lookup: CDR1 SGHVS, CDR2 FNYEAQ. This CDR3 contains 15 residues. The CDR3 sequence is CASSLERAGGHEQYF. CDR3 sequence (DNA): TGTGCCAGCAGCTTAGAGCGGGCGGGAGGACACGAGCAGTACTTC.

The chain recombines TRBV9 with TRBJ2-1, with 13 bases matching TRBD2. The germline V gene has CDR1 SGDLS and CDR2 YYNGEE. Germline trimming cut 3 bases from V and 5 bases from J; bases unmatched to any gene: 5. CDR3 length: 16 residues. CDR3 sequence reads: CASSAPTSGGNNEQFF. In DNA form, the CDR3 reads TGTGCCAGCAGCGCGCCGACTAGCGGGGGGAACAATGAGCAGTTCTTC.

The rearrangement uses TRBV15 and TRBJ1-1; no definite D call. V lost 0 bases and J 6 bases, leaving 5 bases between the germline ends. The CDR3 totals 12 residues. Per the germline V gene, CDR1 is LNHNV and CDR2 is YYDKDF (reference sequence). The CDR3 region has the DNA TGTGCCACCAGCAGAGATCGGGCTGAAGCTTTCTTT. It yields the protein CATSRDRAEAFF.

Regarding this clone: Distinct nucleotide sequences in the sample also encode this CDR3. This chain joins TRBV4-2 and TRBJ2-7; D gene unclear. The germline V and J ends were trimmed by 0 bases and 1 base, with 4 bases remaining between them. This CDR3 is built from 13 residues. CDR1 LGHNA and CDR2 YNFKEQ come from the germline V gene. This chain's CDR3 is CASSQDGSYEQYF. The CDR3 nucleotides read TGTGCCAGCAGCCAAGACGGGTCCTACGAGCAGTACTTC.

This rearrangement joins TRBV5-4 to TRBJ2-1; 10 bases map to TRBD1. This CDR3 is built from 15 residues. Trimming cost V 5 bases and J 4 bases; bases outside gene matches: 6. CDR1 is SGHNT and CDR2 is YYREEE in the germline V gene (reference sequence). CDR3 region: CASRPWTGGYNEQFF. The CDR3 region has the DNA TGTGCCAGCAGACCGTGGACAGGGGGTTACAATGAGCAGTTCTTC.

J is TRBJ1-1 and V is TRBV30; tentative D call: TRBD1 (5 bases). V shed 2 bases and J shed 8 bases, with 24 bases lying between them. The CDR3 spans 16 residues. From germline, CDR1 is GTSNPN and CDR2 SVGIG (reference sequence). The CDR3 here is CAWSSGTQGQSPEAFF. DNA for the CDR3: TGTGCCTGGAGTTCCGGGACTCAGGGCCAATCACCAGAAGCTTTCTTT.

The rearrangement links TRBV10-3 to TRBJ2-7; TRBD2 agrees at 10 bases. V lost 2 bases and J lost 2; bases outside the gene matches: 9. This CDR3 is 17 amino acids long. Germline CDR1 and CDR2: ENHRY and SYGVKD. The CDR3 DNA is TGTGCCATCAGTGAGCAGGTTAAGCGGGAGGGCCCCTACGAGCAGTACTTC. It specifies CAISEQVKREGPYEQYF.

V usage is TRBV7-7 and J usage is TRBJ2-5; 8 bases agree with TRBD2. The CDR3 runs 15 residues. Germline CDR1 SSHAT, CDR2 FNYEAQ (reference sequence). Trimming removed 4 bases from V and 5 bases from J; junction bases left unmatched: 9. The CDR3 DNA reads as TGTGCCAGCAGCTATAGTGGGACTAGGGGGGAGACCCAGTACTTC. Protein product: CASSYSGTRGETQYF.

The J gene is TRBJ2-5, the V gene TRBV5-1; 8 bases fit TRBD1. Looked up from germline, CDR1 is SGHRS and CDR2 is YFSETQ. The CDR3 is 14 residues long. V gave up 7 bases and J gave up 1 base; unmatched junction bases: 6. CDR3 protein: CASGPGTGQETQYF. In DNA, the CDR3 is TGCGCCAGCGGTCCCGGGACAGGCCAAGAGACCCAGTACTTC.

V and J are TRBV19 and TRBJ1-5; a weak D match, TRBD1 (6 bases). Germline lookup yields CDR1 LNHDA and CDR2 SQIVND (reference sequence). CDR3 length: 15 amino acids. V lost 8 bases and J lost 7, with 21 bases in between. The CDR3 bases are TGTGCCAGTGGCCCTAGCCAGGGGAGTAACCAGCCCCAGCATTTT. Translation gives CASGPSQGSNQPQHF.

This chain uses TRBV7-9 with TRBJ2-1, with D maybe TRBD1 (6 bases). The CDR3 covers 14 residues. The germline V gene has CDR1 SEHNR and CDR2 FQNEAQ (reference sequence). The V end was cut by 3 bases, the J end by 9 bases, with 15 bases between. CDR3 region: CASSFLSGGGEQFF. CDR3 in DNA: TGTGCCAGCAGCTTTTTATCTGGGGGCGGTGAGCAGTTCTTC.